One and the same sample provided the 23 T cell receptor beta chains below, sequenced in a study of cytomegalovirus exposure and HLA in healthy donors. Sequenced by immunoSEQ multiplex PCR; TCRdb stores in-frame clones only, minus some. Of around 120,000 clones in the sample, approximately 89% are singletons; the top ten hold approximately 2%. Material for sequencing was PBMCs. Receptor source: a man between 18 and 35 years old in good health and CMV-seronegative.

The gene calls are TRBV27 and TRBJ2-3; unclear D gene. This CDR3 is 13 amino acids long. Germline CDR1 reads MNHEY; CDR2 reads SMNVEV (reference sequence). V was cut by 3 bases and J by 2 bases, with 6 bases left in between. The CDR3 loop is CASSFLDTDTQYF. DNA of the CDR3: TGTGCCAGCAGTTTTCTAGACACAGATACGCAGTATTTT.

Details on this clone: Other DNA sequences in the same sample also yield this CDR3. V usage is TRBV7-9 and J usage is TRBJ2-7; 8 nucleotides line up with TRBD1. Germline loops: CDR1 SEHNR, CDR2 FQNEAQ (reference sequence). V was pared by 1 base and J by 3 bases, with 2 bases of the junction left unmatched. The CDR3 sequence is 14 residues long. The CDR3 loop reads CASSLVGQGYEQYF. CDR3 bases: TGTGCCAGCAGCTTAGTCGGACAGGGCTACGAGCAGTACTTC.

The CDR3 region is CASSRPELAGEETQYF. The CDR3 DNA sequence: TGCGCCAGCAGCCGTCCAGAACTAGCGGGAGAAGAGACCCAGTACTTC. This chain joins TRBV5-1 and TRBJ2-5; 11 bases agree with TRBD2. The CDR3 is 16 residues long. Germline loops: CDR1 SGHRS, CDR2 YFSETQ. V shed 4 bases and J 3 bases; nucleotides not matched to a gene: 8.

The chain uses TRBV10-2 and TRBJ2-7; the D gene is possibly TRBD2 (5 bases). CDR1 and CDR2 from the germline V gene are WSHSY and SAAADI. Trimming stripped 8 bases from V and 4 bases from J, with 12 bases between. CDR3 length: 12 residues. CDR3 sequence: CASGLDGYEQYF. Written as DNA, the CDR3 is TGCGCCAGCGGACTCGACGGATACGAGCAGTACTTC.

The chain has TRBV15 and TRBJ1-4, with D uncertain. Germline-derived CDR1 and CDR2 are LNHNV and YYDKDF (reference sequence). This CDR3 is built from 17 residues. Trimming stripped 0 bases from V and 0 bases from J, with 11 bases between. DNA of the CDR3: TGTGCCACCAGCAGAGATGTGGTCACTTCAACTAATGAAAAACTGTTTTTT. Protein sequence: CATSRDVVTSTNEKLFF.

The chain employs TRBV19 and TRBJ2-3; 7 bases are shared with TRBD1. CDR3 size: 16 residues. V shed 3 bases, J shed 2 bases, and the junction held 8 bases outside the gene matches. Germline V gene lookup returns CDR1 LNHDA and CDR2 SQIVND (reference sequence). The CDR3 spells CASSMVGGEDTDTQYF. The CDR3 DNA follows: TGTGCCAGTAGTATGGTAGGGGGCGAAGACACAGATACGCAGTATTTT.

The genes are TRBV25-1 and TRBJ2-7, with a possible D match to TRBD2 (5 bases). Germline V lookup: CDR1 MGHDK, CDR2 SYGVNS. The CDR3 is 14 residues long. The ends were cut back, 5 bases at V and 2 bases at J, with 13 bases in the middle. The CDR3 spells CASSSADGPYEQYF. The CDR3 nucleotides read TGTGCCAGCAGTTCAGCGGACGGGCCCTACGAGCAGTACTTC.

The V call is TRBV5-4, the J call TRBJ1-2; D call uncertain. Germline V gives CDR1 SGHNT, CDR2 YYREEE (reference sequence). The length of the CDR3 is 13 residues. Trimming cost V 4 bases and J 4 bases, with 11 bases left between them. The CDR3 coding sequence is TGTGCCAGCAGCAGAGGAGGGAGCTATGGCTACACCTTC. Its protein is CASSRGGSYGYTF. The whole variable domain, remainder taken from reference TRBV5-4 and TRBJ1-2, is ETGVTQSPTHLIKTRGQQVTLRCSSQSGHNTVSWYQQALGQGPQFIFQYYREEENGRGNFPPRFSGLQFPNYSSELNVNALELDDSALYLCASSRGGSYGYTFGSGTRLTVV.

The rearrangement links TRBV2 to TRBJ1-5, with 7 nucleotides matching TRBD1. CDR3 size: 14 residues. V dropped 5 bases and J dropped 1; count of bases not matched to a gene: 2. Per germline, CDR1 SNHLY and CDR2 FYNNEI. CDR3 residues: CASSRGHSNQPQHF. CDR3 in DNA: TGTGCCAGCAGTAGGGGGCACAGCAATCAGCCCCAGCATTTT.

The V call is TRBV4-2, the J call TRBJ2-3, with TRBD2 matching 7 bases. The germline V gene encodes CDR1 LGHNA and CDR2 YNFKEQ. The junction had 0 bases not matched to a gene; V was cut back by 0 bases and J by 0 bases. The CDR3 length is 15 residues. This CDR3 reads CASSQEGGSTDTQYF. The CDR3 nucleotides read TGTGCCAGCAGCCAAGAGGGGGGGAGCACAGATACGCAGTATTTT.

V is TRBV29-1 and J is TRBJ2-3; 7 bases match TRBD1. Germline CDR1 is SQVTM and CDR2 is ANQGSEA. This CDR3 region has 15 residues. The ends lost 4 bases at V and 4 bases at J; junction bases unmatched: 11. The CDR3 nucleotides read TGCAGCGTTGCGAAATCCGGTGACAGGGCAGATACGCAGTATTTT. Translation gives CSVAKSGDRADTQYF.

The chain employs TRBV11-2 and TRBJ1-2; no firm D call. CDR3 length: 13 residues. With 6 bases removed from V and 6 bases from J, the gap between germline ends came to 14 bases. CDR1 is SGHAT and CDR2 is FQNNGV in the germline V gene. The CDR3 region has the DNA TGTGCCAGCAGTCTAAGAGGTAGCAATGGCTACACCTTC. Amino acids: CASSLRGSNGYTF.

The chain has TRBV28 and TRBJ1-1; D might be TRBD1 (6 bases). The ends were cut back, 6 bases at V and 0 bases at J, with 11 bases in the middle. The CDR3 contains 14 residues. Germline-derived CDR1 and CDR2 are MDHEN and SYDVKM. The CDR3 DNA reads TGTGCCAGCAGGAGACAGGCAATGAACACTGAAGCTTTCTTT. Its protein is CASRRQAMNTEAFF.

This chain uses TRBV9 with TRBJ1-2; 8 nucleotides match TRBD1. J was trimmed by 3 bases and V by 0 bases; bases with no gene match: 4. This CDR3 has 15 amino acids. Per germline, CDR1 SGDLS and CDR2 YYNGEE. As DNA, the CDR3 is TGTGCCAGCAGCGTAGGGACAGGGTTAGACTATGGCTACACCTTC. Translating gives CASSVGTGLDYGYTF.

The gene calls are TRBV6-5 and TRBJ2-5; TRBD2 aligns across 8 bases. V shed 6 bases, J shed 5 bases, and the junction held 8 bases outside the gene matches. CDR1 is MNHEY, CDR2 SVGAGI, per germline. The CDR3 runs to 14 residues. The CDR3 sequence: CASSQRGSEETQYF. CDR3 bases: TGTGCCAGCAGCCAGCGGGGGTCGGAGGAGACCCAGTACTTC.

This clone was seen only once. The chain uses TRBV27 and TRBJ2-7; the D is unclear. The CDR3 consists of 12 residues. The V end lost 5 bases, the J end lost 3 bases, and 8 bases lay between the germline ends. In germline, CDR1 is MNHEY, CDR2 SMNVEV (reference sequence). CDR3 protein: CASSPPSYEQYF. DNA of the CDR3: TGTGCCAGCAGTCCCCCTAGCTACGAGCAGTACTTC.

V and J are TRBV27 and TRBJ1-3, with TRBD1 as a possible D gene (5 bases). This CDR3 has 16 amino acids. Looked up from germline, CDR1 is MNHEY and CDR2 is SMNVEV (reference sequence). V was pared by 6 bases and J by 2 bases, with 17 bases between. CDR3 sequence: CASSLRGGVAGNTIYF. CDR3 DNA: TGTGCCAGCAGCTTAAGGGGAGGAGTAGCTGGAAACACCATATATTTT.

The chain links TRBV14 to TRBJ2-7, with 7 bases fitting TRBD2. This CDR3 has 14 amino acids. CDR1 is SGHDN and CDR2 is FVKESK in the germline V gene. Germline trimming cut 1 base from V and 5 bases from J; bases unmatched to any gene: 5. DNA of the CDR3: TGTGCCAGCAGCCAAGTTCGGCTAGCGGACGAGCAGTACTTC. Its translation is CASSQVRLADEQYF.

The chain uses TRBV6-4 and TRBJ1-5, with a weak D call TRBD1 (5 bases). The CDR3 is 13 amino acids. V was cut by 2 bases and J by 4 bases, with 6 bases left in between. The germline V gene has CDR1 MRHNA and CDR2 SNTAGT. This chain's CDR3 is CASSDDRNQPQHF. Written as DNA, the CDR3 is TGTGCCAGCAGTGACGACAGAAATCAGCCCCAGCATTTT.

The chain employs TRBV6-5 and TRBJ2-5; 7 bases fit TRBD2. The CDR3 length is 14 residues. The germline CDR1 and CDR2 sequences are MNHEY and SVGAGI. The V segment lost 7 bases and the J segment 3 bases; nucleotides outside the gene matches: 8. CDR3 sequence reads: CASTPGLSKETQYF. As DNA, the CDR3 is TGTGCCAGCACTCCGGGACTATCAAAAGAGACCCAGTACTTC.

This clone was recorded once. V is TRBV5-1 and J is TRBJ1-1, with unresolved D. Germline loops: CDR1 SGHRS, CDR2 YFSETQ. The length of the CDR3 is 14 residues. With 0 bases removed from V and 2 bases from J, the gap between germline ends came to 8 bases. CDR3 sequence: CASSLAPGNTEAFF. As DNA, the CDR3 is TGCGCCAGCAGCTTGGCCCCGGGAAACACTGAAGCTTTCTTT.

The chain couples TRBV5-1 to TRBJ2-7; 9 nucleotides match TRBD1. CDR3 length equals 13 residues. From germline, CDR1 is SGHRS and CDR2 YFSETQ. After removal of 1 base from V and 6 bases from J, the junction contained 2 bases not matched to a gene. For the CDR3, the DNA is TGCGCCAGCAGCTTGCGGGACAGGGCCGAGCAGTACTTC. It translates to CASSLRDRAEQYF.

Only a few counts were recorded for this clone. This chain joins TRBV9 and TRBJ2-2; 10 nucleotides match TRBD1. Germline CDR1 reads SGDLS; CDR2 reads YYNGEE. This CDR3 has 15 residues. The trim removed 2 bases at V and 6 bases at J, leaving 4 bases unmatched. The CDR3 here is CASSVTGGASGELFF. The CDR3 DNA reads as TGTGCCAGCAGCGTGACAGGGGGCGCGTCCGGGGAGCTGTTTTTT. Full variable domain (outside the CDR3, taken from reference TRBV9 and TRBJ2-2): DSGVTQTPKHLITATGQRVTLRCSPRSGDLSVYWYQQSLDQGLQFLIQYYNGEERAKGNILERFSAQQFPDLHSELNLSSLELGDSALYFCASSVTGGASGELFFGEGSRLTVL.